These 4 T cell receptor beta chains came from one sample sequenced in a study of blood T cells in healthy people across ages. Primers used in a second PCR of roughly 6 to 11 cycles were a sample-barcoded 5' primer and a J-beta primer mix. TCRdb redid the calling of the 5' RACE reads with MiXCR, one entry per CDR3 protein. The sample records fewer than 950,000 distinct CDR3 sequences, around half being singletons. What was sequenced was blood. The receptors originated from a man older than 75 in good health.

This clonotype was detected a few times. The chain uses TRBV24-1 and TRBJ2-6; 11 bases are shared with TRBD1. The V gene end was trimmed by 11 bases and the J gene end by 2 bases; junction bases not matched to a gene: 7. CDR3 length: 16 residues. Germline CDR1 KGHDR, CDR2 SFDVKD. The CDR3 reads CASQGQGAAGANVLTF. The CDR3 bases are TGTGCCAGCCAAGGACAGGGGGCCGCTGGGGCCAACGTCCTGACTTTC.

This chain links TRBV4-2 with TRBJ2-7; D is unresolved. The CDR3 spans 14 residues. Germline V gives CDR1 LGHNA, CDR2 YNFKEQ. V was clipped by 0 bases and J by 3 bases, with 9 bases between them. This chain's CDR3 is CASSQDRWSYEQYF. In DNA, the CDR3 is TGTGCCAGCAGCCAAGATCGATGGAGCTACGAGCAGTACTTC.

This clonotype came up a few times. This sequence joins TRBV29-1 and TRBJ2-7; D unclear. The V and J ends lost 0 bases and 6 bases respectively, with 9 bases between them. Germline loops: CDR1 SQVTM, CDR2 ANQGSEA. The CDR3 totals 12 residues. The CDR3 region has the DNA TGCAGCGTTGAAGATGGAAGTGTCGAGCAGTACTTC. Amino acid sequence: CSVEDGSVEQYF.

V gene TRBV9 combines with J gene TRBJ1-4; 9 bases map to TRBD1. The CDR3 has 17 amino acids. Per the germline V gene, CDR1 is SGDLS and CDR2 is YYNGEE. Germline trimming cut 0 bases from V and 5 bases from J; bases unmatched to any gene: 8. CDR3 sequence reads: CASSVEPFGTGNEKLFF. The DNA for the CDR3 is TGTGCCAGCAGCGTAGAGCCCTTCGGGACAGGGAATGAAAAACTGTTTTTT.